These T cell receptor beta chains were read from a single sample in a study of PD-1 blockade in mismatch repair-deficient tumors. The data were produced by immunoSEQ multiplex PCR, yet TCRdb's version contains in-frame clones alone and is incomplete. The table has some 120,000 clones, about 85% seen once. This specimen was peripheral blood, taken 44 weeks after starting pembrolizumab. Receptor source: an adult with mismatch repair-deficient cancer. Each CDR3 is given with its conserved first and last residue. Fields, in order: V gene, J gene, D gene, clone size, CDR3 protein, CDR3 DNA. The D gene is left open where the match is weak. A clone size is listed for some rows: how often the clone was seen (once, few, many), or a class if it is expanded.

TRBV5-6	TRBJ2-7	.	.	CASSVKYEQYF	TGTGCCAGCAGCGTCAAATACGAGCAGTACTTC
TRBV6-5	TRBJ2-7	TRBD1	.	CASSYGRTGGHEQYF	TGTGCCAGCAGTTACGGAAGGACAGGGGGACACGAGCAGTACTTC
TRBV4-2	TRBJ2-7	.	.	CASSQERGAQYEQYF	TGTGCCAGCAGCCAAGAGAGGGGGGCGCAGTACGAGCAGTACTTC
TRBV7-8	TRBJ2-7	TRBD1	once	CASTRDRGTPRSYEQYF	TGTGCCAGCACCAGGGACAGGGGAACTCCACGGTCCTACGAGCAGTACTTC
TRBV19	TRBJ2-5	TRBD1	.	CASSSTGEETQYF	TGTGCCAGTAGTAGTACAGGGGAAGAGACCCAGTACTTC
TRBV5-6	TRBJ2-5	TRBD2	.	CASSSVPGSGRAGETQYF	TGTGCCAGCAGCTCGGTACCCGGCAGCGGGAGGGCCGGGGAGACCCAGTACTTC
TRBV19	TRBJ1-5	TRBD1	.	CASNSRQGGQPQHF	TGTGCCAGTAACTCCCGACAGGGAGGGCAGCCCCAGCATTTT
TRBV7-3	TRBJ2-1	.	.	CASSLDRNNEQFF	TGTGCCAGCAGCTTAGACAGGAACAATGAGCAGTTCTTC
TRBV19	TRBJ1-5	.	.	CASSTTGRGQPQHF	TGTGCCAGTAGTACCACCGGGAGGGGACAGCCCCAGCATTTT
TRBV11-2	TRBJ2-1	.	.	CASSLGAGDVNEQFF	TGTGCCAGCAGCTTAGGGGCAGGGGATGTCAATGAGCAGTTCTTC
TRBV5-6	TRBJ2-1	.	.	CASSQAGSYNEQFF	TGTGCCAGCAGCCAGGCGGGCTCCTACAATGAGCAGTTCTTC
TRBV5-1	TRBJ2-1	.	.	CASSLGETEQFF	TGCGCCAGCAGCTTGGGGGAGACTGAGCAGTTCTTC
TRBV7-2	TRBJ2-7	TRBD2	.	CASSFSGRANEQYF	TGTGCCAGCAGCTTTAGCGGGAGGGCCAACGAGCAGTACTTC
TRBV13	TRBJ2-7	.	.	CASSLEGYEQYF	TGTGCCAGCAGCTTAGAGGGGTACGAGCAGTACTTC
TRBV6-4	TRBJ2-5	.	.	CASSDVGESRWETQYF	TGTGCCAGCAGTGACGTCGGGGAGTCCCGGTGGGAGACCCAGTACTTC
TRBV7-3	TRBJ2-3	.	.	CASSLTTGPTDTQYF	TGTGCCAGCAGCCTAACCACGGGACCTACAGATACGCAGTATTTT
TRBV19	TRBJ1-3	.	.	CASSPQGFGNTIYF	TGTGCCAGTAGTCCGCAGGGTTTTGGAAACACCATATATTTT
TRBV27	TRBJ1-2	.	.	CASHSLGGEGGGYTF	TGTGCCAGCCACTCCCTCGGGGGGGAGGGAGGAGGCTACACCTTC
TRBV27	TRBJ2-5	.	few	CASSLSWGAKETQYF	TGTGCCAGCAGTTTATCGTGGGGGGCAAAAGAGACCCAGTACTTC
TRBV2	TRBJ2-2	.	once	CASRDPGAPNTGELFF	TGTGCCAGCAGAGACCCAGGGGCCCCGAACACCGGGGAGCTGTTTTTT
TRBV6-5	TRBJ2-1	.	.	CASSYGGRSYNEQFF	TGTGCCAGCAGTTACGGGGGGCGCTCCTACAATGAGCAGTTCTTC
TRBV5-6	TRBJ2-7	TRBD1	.	CASSLGQGAYEQYF	TGTGCCAGCAGCTTGGGACAGGGGGCCTACGAGCAGTACTTC
TRBV7-7	TRBJ2-5	.	once	CASSPALQETQYF	TGTGCTAGCAGCCCCGCCCTCCAAGAGACCCAGTACTTC
TRBV23-1	TRBJ2-7	.	.	CASPSGGLEYF	TGCGCCAGCCCTTCCGGGGGCCTGGAGTACTTC
TRBV18	TRBJ2-1	TRBD1	.	CASSTYYRQGNEQFF	TGTGCCAGCTCAACCTATTACCGACAGGGGAATGAGCAGTTCTTC
TRBV29-1	TRBJ2-1	TRBD2	.	CSLLRGLAGGRVEQFF	TGCAGCCTCTTAAGGGGACTAGCGGGAGGTCGGGTTGAGCAGTTCTTC
TRBV4-3	TRBJ2-1	.	.	CASSQDAGFEQFF	TGCGCCAGCAGCCAAGACGCGGGTTTTGAGCAGTTCTTC
TRBV5-6	TRBJ2-3	.	.	CASSLGPAQYF	TGTGCCAGCAGCTTGGGTCCGGCGCAGTATTTT
TRBV5-5	TRBJ2-7	.	.	CASSLVGTTTEQYF	TGTGCCAGCAGCTTGGTAGGGACCACCACCGAGCAGTACTTC
TRBV4-2	TRBJ2-5	.	.	CASSQGGSQETQYF	TGTGCCAGCAGCCAAGGGGGCAGTCAAGAGACCCAGTACTTC
TRBV4-3	TRBJ2-5	.	.	CASSQVLVETQYF	TGCGCCAGCAGCCAAGTACTGGTGGAGACCCAGTACTTC
TRBV10-3	TRBJ2-3	TRBD2	.	CAISAARGLAGGTDTQYF	TGTGCCATCAGCGCGGCCAGGGGACTAGCGGGAGGTACAGATACGCAGTATTTT